The 32 T cell receptor beta chains presented below share a single source sample, sequenced in a study of T-cell reconstitution after alpha-beta-depleted transplantation in children. It was with unique molecular identifiers that the TCRbeta library was prepared. From the PCR reads, TCRdb called clonotypes with MiXCR, one entry per CDR3 protein. The sample yields about 980,000 distinct CDR3 sequences, roughly 29% seen once. Sequenced here: PBMCs, mostly from graft donor cells, sampled 360 days after TCRalphabeta/CD19-depleted stem cell transplant. The receptors were gathered from a boy in the first two years of life who had a stem cell transplant for SCID, so the T cells may come from the graft donor.

The chain couples TRBV12-3 or TRBV12-4 to TRBJ2-1; 7 bases agree with TRBD2. The CDR3 length is 15 residues. The junction had 7 bases not matched to a gene; V was cut back by 3 bases and J by 5 bases. The CDR3 DNA reads as TGTGCCAGCAGTTTCCATCCGGGGGGTAACAATGAGCAGTTCTTC. Protein: CASSFHPGGNNEQFF.

DNA of the CDR3: TGTGCCAGCACCCCCCCCGGGGTCCCAGATACGCAGTATTTT. Translation: CASTPPGVPDTQYF. This chain links TRBV12-3 or TRBV12-4 with TRBJ2-3, with D tentatively TRBD2 (5 bases). The CDR3 runs to 14 residues. The ends were cut back, 7 bases at V and 4 bases at J, with 15 bases in the middle.

The V and J genes are TRBV24-1 and TRBJ2-3, with 8 bases fitting TRBD2. V trimming: 9 bases; J trimming: 6 bases; junction bases outside the gene matches: 7. Germline CDR1 reads KGHDR; CDR2 reads SFDVKD. The CDR3 contains 13 residues. The CDR3 spells CATRGGVSDTQYF. DNA of the CDR3: TGTGCCACCCGGGGGGGAGTTTCGGATACGCAGTATTTT.

This clonotype was counted only a few times. Here the CDR3 DNA reads TGTGCCACGGGGACAGGGTCTGGGGATACGCAGTATTTT. It specifies CATGTGSGDTQYF. This chain links TRBV24-1 with TRBJ2-3; 9 nucleotides align to TRBD1. The CDR3 totals 13 residues. CDR1 and CDR2 (germline): KGHDR, SFDVKD. Losses at the gene ends were 10 bases for V and 6 bases for J; bases not matched to a gene: 7.

The V gene is TRBV5-1, the J gene TRBJ2-5, with D possibly being TRBD1 or TRBD2 (5 bases each). CDR3 length equals 14 residues. Germline V gene sequence: CDR1 SGHRS, CDR2 YFSETQ. V lost 4 bases and J 5 bases, leaving 15 bases between the germline ends. The CDR3 DNA reads TGCGCCAGCAGCCGGGACCCCGTCACGGAGACCCAGTACTTC. It codes for CASSRDPVTETQYF.

The chain carries TRBV7-6 and TRBJ1-4; the D gene is possibly TRBD1 (5 bases). V lost 3 bases and J 1 base, leaving 9 bases between the germline ends. Per the germline V gene, CDR1 is SGHVS and CDR2 is FNYEAQ. The CDR3 is 15 amino acids. The CDR3 DNA is TGTGCCAGCAGCTTGGGGCCCAGAACTAATGAAAAACTGTTTTTT. Translated: CASSLGPRTNEKLFF. The whole variable domain, filled in from reference TRBV7-6 and TRBJ1-4, reads GAGVSQSPRYKVTKRGQDVALRCDPISGHVSLYWYRQALGQGPEFLTYFNYEAQQDKSGLPNDRFSAERPEGSISTLTIQRTEQRDSAMYRCASSLGPRTNEKLFFGSGTQLSVL.

The table lists this clonotype with a few counts. The chain carries TRBV7-2 and TRBJ2-5; possible D gene TRBD1, 5 bases. V lost 5 bases, J lost 5 bases, and 18 bases lay in between. CDR1 and CDR2 from the germline V gene are SGHTA and FQGNSA. This CDR3 has 15 amino acids. The CDR3 DNA follows: TGTGCCAGCAGCCCGCGCAGGGATGGAGCGGAGACCCAGTACTTC. It translates to CASSPRRDGAETQYF. Filled out from reference TRBV7-2 and TRBJ2-5, the complete variable domain reads GAGVSQSPSNKVTEKGKDVELRCDPISGHTALYWYRQSLGQGLEFLIYFQGNSAPDKSGLPSDRFSAERTGGSVSTLTIQRTQQEDSAVYLCASSPRRDGAETQYFGPGTRLLVL.

This clonotype was seen a handful of times. The genes are TRBV4-1 and TRBJ2-7; 10 positions match TRBD1. The ends lost 4 bases at V and 6 bases at J; junction bases unmatched: 6. The CDR3 covers 14 residues. CDR1 and CDR2 from the germline V gene are MGHRA and YSYEKL. CDR3 DNA: TGCGCCAGCAGCCGGACAGGGGGTTTTTCCGAGCAGTACTTC. Amino acids: CASSRTGGFSEQYF.

The chain is built from TRBV4-1 and TRBJ2-7; the D gene could be TRBD1 or TRBD2 (5 bases each). The CDR3 spans 15 residues. Trimming left V 4 bases short and J 2 bases short, with 15 bases between. Germline V gene lookup returns CDR1 MGHRA and CDR2 YSYEKL. In nucleotides, the CDR3 is TGCGCCAGCAGCCCGGACCGGGACCTTGCCTACGAGCAGTACTTC. This translates into CASSPDRDLAYEQYF.

There are many counts of this clonotype. This rearrangement joins TRBV5-5 to TRBJ1-1; a possible D gene is TRBD1 (6 bases). The CDR3 spans 14 residues. Germline CDR1 reads SGHKS; CDR2 reads YYEKEE (reference sequence). Between the trimmed V and J ends, which lost 0 bases and 5 bases, there was a span of 11 bases. CDR3 sequence (DNA): TGTGCCAGCAGCTTGGTCAGGGGCGGGACTGAAGCTTTCTTT. This encodes CASSLVRGGTEAFF.

This clonotype was observed a handful of times. The J gene is TRBJ2-5, the V gene TRBV18; 13 bases agree with TRBD2. The CDR3 spans 16 residues. J was trimmed by 5 bases and V by 3 bases; bases with no gene match: 6. CDR1 and CDR2 (germline): KGHSH, LQKENI. The CDR3 DNA follows: TGTGCCAGCTCACCCCGACTAGCGGGGGGCGAGGAGACCCAGTACTTC. Protein product: CASSPRLAGGEETQYF. Complete variable domain (other parts from reference TRBV18 and TRBJ2-5): NAGVMQNPRHLVRRRGQEARLRCSPMKGHSHVYWYRQLPEEGLKFMVYLQKENIIDESGMPKERFSAEFPKEGPSILRIQQVVRGDSAAYFCASSPRLAGGEETQYFGPGTRLLVL.

The gene calls are TRBV7-2 and TRBJ1-1; the D is unclear. V lost 0 bases to trimming and J lost 1 base, with 12 bases between them. This CDR3 is 16 amino acids long. The germline V gene has CDR1 SGHTA and CDR2 FQGNSA. The DNA of the CDR3 is TGTGCCAGCAGCTTAGCTCCGGCCCTACAGAACACTGAAGCTTTCTTT. The encoded protein is CASSLAPALQNTEAFF.

The chain links TRBV3-1 to TRBJ2-5; 7 positions agree with TRBD2. The CDR3 consists of 14 residues. The germline V gene encodes CDR1 LGHDT and CDR2 YNNKEL (reference sequence). V shed 2 bases and J 3 bases; nucleotides not matched to a gene: 3. This CDR3 is CASSQPGTKETQYF. The CDR3 coding sequence is TGTGCCAGCAGCCAACCCGGGACTAAAGAGACCCAGTACTTC.

In this sample, this clonotype turned up a few times. V gene TRBV15 combines with J gene TRBJ2-1; D might be TRBD2 (5 bases). This CDR3 region has 16 residues. V was pared by 0 bases and J by 5 bases, with 14 bases between. CDR1 is LNHNV, CDR2 YYDKDF, per germline (reference sequence). The CDR3 sequence is CATSRDRAGPNNEQFF. CDR3 bases: TGTGCCACCAGCAGAGATCGGGCGGGTCCAAACAATGAGCAGTTCTTC.

The V and J genes are TRBV5-1 and TRBJ2-1, with D perhaps matching TRBD2 (7 bases). The V and J ends lost 4 bases and 0 bases respectively, with 14 bases between them. Germline V lookup: CDR1 SGHRS, CDR2 YFSETQ. The length of the CDR3 is 16 residues. The CDR3 reads CASSAMGGPSYNEQFF. CDR3 sequence (DNA): TGCGCCAGCAGCGCCATGGGGGGGCCCTCCTACAATGAGCAGTTCTTC.

This clonotype has just a few counts. This chain joins TRBV7-9 and TRBJ1-5; D is ambiguous. Per germline, CDR1 SEHNR and CDR2 FQNEAQ (reference sequence). The CDR3 has 13 residues. The V gene lost 5 bases and the J gene lost 9 bases, with 14 bases spanning the gap. CDR3 protein: CASSPTSYGPQHF. The CDR3 DNA follows: TGTGCCAGCAGCCCGACTAGTTATGGGCCCCAGCATTTT.

This rearrangement joins TRBV27 to TRBJ2-2, with a tentative D call TRBD1 (6 bases). Germline CDR1 MNHEY, CDR2 SMNVEV (reference sequence). V was pared by 0 bases and J by 4 bases, with 15 bases between. The CDR3 covers 17 residues. CDR3 protein: CASSLSRTARGTGELFF. Here the CDR3 DNA reads TGTGCCAGCAGTTTATCCCGGACAGCAAGGGGCACCGGGGAGCTGTTTTTT.

This clonotype was seen a few times. V is TRBV7-6 and J is TRBJ1-1; 8 bases agree with TRBD1. Germline lookup yields CDR1 SGHVS and CDR2 FNYEAQ. The length of the CDR3 is 15 residues. After removal of 3 bases from V and 1 base from J, the junction contained 4 bases not matched to a gene. The CDR3 coding sequence is TGTGCCAGCAGCTTTCATACAGGGGGGAACACTGAAGCTTTCTTT. As protein: CASSFHTGGNTEAFF. Supplemented by reference TRBV7-6 and TRBJ1-1, the full variable domain reads GAGVSQSPRYKVTKRGQDVALRCDPISGHVSLYWYRQALGQGPEFLTYFNYEAQQDKSGLPNDRFSAERPEGSISTLTIQRTEQRDSAMYRCASSFHTGGNTEAFFGQGTRLTVV.

This clonotype has a handful of counts. This chain links TRBV7-8 with TRBJ1-1; the D gene is possibly TRBD1 (5 bases). The V and J ends lost 8 bases and 0 bases respectively, with 19 bases between them. The CDR3 length is 16 residues. Looked up from germline, CDR1 is SGHVS and CDR2 is FQNEAQ. The CDR3: CASGKTGPIMNTEAFF. CDR3 DNA: TGTGCCAGCGGAAAGACGGGGCCGATCATGAACACTGAAGCTTTCTTT.

This clonotype was detected a few times. The rearrangement joins TRBV6-2 or TRBV6-3 to TRBJ2-5; 7 bases agree with TRBD1. CDR1 is MNHEY, CDR2 SVGEGT, per germline. CDR3 length: 13 residues. With V trimmed by 6 bases and J by 2 bases, 3 bases remained unmatched. The CDR3 loop reads CASRGQIQETQYF. Here the CDR3 DNA reads TGTGCCAGCAGGGGACAGATTCAAGAGACCCAGTACTTC.

This clonotype showed up just a few times. This chain links TRBV6-2 or TRBV6-3 with TRBJ2-7; 9 bases fit TRBD2. The V and J ends lost 0 bases and 2 bases, in that order; junction bases with no gene match: 2. Germline V gene sequence: CDR1 MNHEY, CDR2 SVGEGT. The CDR3 is made up of 15 amino acids. The CDR3 bases are TGTGCCAGCAGTTACTCGACTAGCGGCACCTACGAGCAGTACTTC. Translation gives CASSYSTSGTYEQYF.

There are a few counts of this clonotype. The rearrangement joins TRBV12-3 or TRBV12-4 to TRBJ1-2; 7 bases align to TRBD1. The CDR3 is 15 residues long. The trim removed 5 bases at V and 5 bases at J, leaving 11 bases unmatched. CDR3 nucleotides: TGTGCCAGCAGTCCCCTATCAGGGGGGCCATATGGCTACACCTTC. It specifies CASSPLSGGPYGYTF.

The rearrangement uses TRBV12-3 or TRBV12-4 and TRBJ2-3, with 9 bases identical to TRBD1. This CDR3 is 15 amino acids long. The junction had 11 bases not matched to a gene; V was cut back by 6 bases and J by 7 bases. In DNA, the CDR3 is TGTGCCAGCAGCCCGAAGGGACAGGGTCTGAATACGCAGTATTTT. Translation gives CASSPKGQGLNTQYF.

This clonotype has a handful of counts. This chain uses TRBV5-1 with TRBJ1-1; 11 nucleotides line up with TRBD1. The CDR3 has 18 residues. V gave up 0 bases and J gave up 1 base; unmatched junction bases: 8. Germline values: CDR1 SGHRS, CDR2 YFSETQ. The chain's CDR3 is CASSLAGGQGARNTEAFF. The CDR3 coding sequence is TGCGCCAGCAGCTTGGCCGGTGGACAGGGGGCGAGGAACACTGAAGCTTTCTTT.

The CDR3 sequence: CASSQVGFEQYF. The DNA for the CDR3 is TGTGCCAGCAGCCAAGTAGGTTTCGAGCAGTACTTC. J is TRBJ2-7 and V is TRBV14, with no clear D. The V gene's germline CDR1 is SGHDN and CDR2 FVKESK. V gave up 1 base and J gave up 6 bases, with 7 bases separating them. The CDR3 runs to 12 residues. Based on the CDR3 plus reference TRBV14 and TRBJ2-7, the full variable domain is EAGVTQFPSHSVIEKGQTVTLRCDPISGHDNLYWYRRVMGKEIKFLLHFVKESKQDESGMPNNRFLAERTGGTYSTLKVQPAELEDSGVYFCASSQVGFEQYFGPGTRLTVT.

This chain links TRBV28 with TRBJ2-2; D is perhaps TRBD2 (6 bases). From germline, CDR1 is MDHEN and CDR2 SYDVKM. There are 16 residues in the CDR3. Trimming cost V 4 bases and J 2 bases, with 14 bases left between them. CDR3 coding DNA: TGTGCCAGCAGTTGGGGGGAGATCCTCAACACCGGGGAGCTGTTTTTT. Translating it yields CASSWGEILNTGELFF.

This clonotype was seen many times. This chain uses TRBV5-1 with TRBJ2-2; D call uncertain. Per germline, CDR1 SGHRS and CDR2 YFSETQ. Deletions cut 8 bases from V and 4 bases from J, with 18 bases between. The CDR3 is 15 residues long. Here the CDR3 DNA reads TGCGCCAGTCACCACGCCTCATCGGGCACCGGGGAGCTGTTTTTT. This codes for CASHHASSGTGELFF.

This clonotype showed up just a few times. This chain connects TRBV9 to TRBJ2-3; D is possibly TRBD2 (5 bases). The CDR3 has 13 amino acids. With 3 bases removed from V and 3 bases from J, the gap between germline ends came to 8 bases. Germline V gene sequence: CDR1 SGDLS, CDR2 YYNGEE. CDR3 region: CASSGSGTDTQYF. The CDR3, as DNA: TGTGCCAGCAGCGGAAGCGGTACAGATACGCAGTATTTT.

This clonotype turned up a few times. This chain joins TRBV11-1 and TRBJ2-3, with 9 nucleotides matching TRBD1. Losses at the gene ends were 0 bases for V and 6 bases for J; bases not matched to a gene: 7. The germline CDR1 and CDR2 sequences are SGHAT and FQDESV (reference sequence). This CDR3 comprises 16 residues. DNA for the CDR3: TGTGCCAGCAGCTTAGCGCGGGACAGGGTAATGGATACGCAGTATTTT. Translating it yields CASSLARDRVMDTQYF.

This clonotype was picked up a small number of times. The V call is TRBV28, the J call TRBJ1-2, with D tentatively TRBD1 (6 bases). The V gene lost 7 bases and the J gene lost 0 bases, with 27 bases spanning the gap. Germline V gene data show CDR1 as MDHEN and CDR2 as SYDVKM. This CDR3 has 19 amino acids. The DNA of the CDR3 is TGTGCCAGCACCTACCAGGTCCCACAGGGTCTTTTTCCTAACTATGGCTACACCTTC. This translates into CASTYQVPQGLFPNYGYTF.

The chain recombines TRBV7-8 with TRBJ1-2; the D gene is possibly TRBD1 (6 bases). There are 19 residues in the CDR3. Per the germline V gene, CDR1 is SGHVS and CDR2 is FQNEAQ. V lost 5 bases and J 4 bases, leaving 29 bases between the germline ends. The CDR3 region is CASSLRTHREHTIFYGYTF. The CDR3 DNA follows: TGTGCCAGCAGCCTACGGACCCACAGGGAGCACACCATCTTCTATGGCTACACCTTC.

The chain links TRBV5-1 to TRBJ2-1, with D unclear. Between the trimmed V and J ends, which lost 5 bases and 0 bases, there was a span of 6 bases. Germline V lookup: CDR1 SGHRS, CDR2 YFSETQ. The CDR3 is 13 amino acids. The CDR3 region is CASREISYNEQFF. Here the CDR3 DNA reads TGCGCCAGCAGGGAAATCTCCTACAATGAGCAGTTCTTC.